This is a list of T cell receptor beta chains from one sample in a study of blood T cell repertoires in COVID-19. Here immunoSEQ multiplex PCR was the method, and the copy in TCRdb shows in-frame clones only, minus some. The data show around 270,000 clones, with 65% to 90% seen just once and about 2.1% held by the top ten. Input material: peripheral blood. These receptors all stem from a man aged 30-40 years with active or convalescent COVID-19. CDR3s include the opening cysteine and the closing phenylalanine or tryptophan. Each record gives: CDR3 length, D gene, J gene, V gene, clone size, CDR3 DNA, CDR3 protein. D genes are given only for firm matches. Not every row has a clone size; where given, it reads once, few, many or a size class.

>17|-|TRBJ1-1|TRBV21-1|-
TGTGCCAGCAGCTGCCGACAGGGGCATCAGTTGAACACTGAAGCTTTCTTT
CASSCRQGHQLNTEAFF
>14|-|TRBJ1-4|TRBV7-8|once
TGTGCCAGCAGCACCAGTTCAACTAATGAAAAACTGTTTTTT
CASSTSSTNEKLFF
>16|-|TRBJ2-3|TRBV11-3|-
TGTGCCAGCAGCTTAACTCCCTCTGGGGGCCACGTTACGCAGTATTTT
CASSLTPSGGHVTQYF
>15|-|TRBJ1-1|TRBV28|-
TGTGCCAGCAGTTTATGGCGAGGGGGAGGGGCTGAAGCTTTCTTT
CASSLWRGGGAEAFF
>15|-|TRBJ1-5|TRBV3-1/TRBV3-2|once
TGTGCCAGCAGCCAAGACCTTCTGCCCAGTGGGCCCCAGCATTTT
CASSQDLLPSGPQHF
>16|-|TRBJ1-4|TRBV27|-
TGTGCCAGCAGTAGGGACAAACCCTCCGCTACGGCGAAACTGTTTTTT
CASSRDKPSATAKLFF
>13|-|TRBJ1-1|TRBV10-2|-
TGCGCCAGCAATAGGGGACAGAACACTGAAGCTTTCTTT
CASNRGQNTEAFF
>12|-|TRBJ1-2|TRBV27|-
TGTGCCAGCAGTTCAAGTCCCGGGGGCTACACCTTC
CASSSSPGGYTF
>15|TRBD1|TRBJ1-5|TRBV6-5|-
TGTGCCAGCAGTTACTCTGGGACAGGGGGTCAGCCCCAGCATTTT
CASSYSGTGGQPQHF
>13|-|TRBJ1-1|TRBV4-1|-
TGCGCCAGCAGCCAAGGAGTTAACACTGAAGCTTTCTTT
CASSQGVNTEAFF
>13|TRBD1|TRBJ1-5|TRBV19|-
TGTGCCAGTAGGGGGACAGGGGTCCAGCCCCAGCATTTT
CASRGTGVQPQHF
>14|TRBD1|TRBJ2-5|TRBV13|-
TGTGCCAGCAGCCAAACCGGGACAGAAGAGACCCAGTACTTC
CASSQTGTEETQYF
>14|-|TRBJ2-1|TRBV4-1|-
TGCGCCAGCAGCCAGGGGAGCTCCTACAATGAGCAGTTCTTC
CASSQGSSYNEQFF
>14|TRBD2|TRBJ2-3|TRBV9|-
TGTGCCAGCAGCGAGGCAGGGAGGGTAGATACGCAGTATTTT
CASSEAGRVDTQYF
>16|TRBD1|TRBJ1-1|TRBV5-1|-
TGCGCCAGCAGCTTTCGGCACAGGGGAGGAAACACTGAAGCTTTCTTT
CASSFRHRGGNTEAFF
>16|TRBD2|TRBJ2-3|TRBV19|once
TGTGCCAGTCAAGGGACTAGCGGGGCTAGCACAGATACGCAGTATTTT
CASQGTSGASTDTQYF
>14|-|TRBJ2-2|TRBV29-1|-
TGCAGCGCACAACCCCAGGCCCCTGGCGGGGAGCTGTTTTTT
CSAQPQAPGGELFF
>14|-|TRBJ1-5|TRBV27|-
TGTGCCAGCAGTCCGAGGAATAGCAATCAGCCCCAGCATTTT
CASSPRNSNQPQHF
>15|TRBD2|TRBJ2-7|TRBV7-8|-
TGTGCCAGCAGCGTCCTAGCGGGGGGTTCCTACGAGCAGTACTTC
CASSVLAGGSYEQYF
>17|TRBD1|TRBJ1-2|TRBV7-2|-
TGTGCCAGCAGCGTAGCCGGAGGACAGGGCTTGAGGGATGGCTACACCTTC
CASSVAGGQGLRDGYTF
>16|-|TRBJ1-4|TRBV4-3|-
TGCGCCAGCAGCCAAGATCTTGTCAGAAGTAATGAAAAACTGTTTTTT
CASSQDLVRSNEKLFF
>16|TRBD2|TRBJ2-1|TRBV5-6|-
TGTGCCAGCAGAAAAGTGGGGACTAGCGGGGTCGAGGAGCAGTTCTTC
CASRKVGTSGVEEQFF
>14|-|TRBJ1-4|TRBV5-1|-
TGCGCCAGCAGCTTGGGGGCTGGGGCTGAAAAACTGTTTTTT
CASSLGAGAEKLFF
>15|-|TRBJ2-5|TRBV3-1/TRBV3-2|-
TGTGCCAGCAGCCAAGTGTTTAACAGACAAGAGACCCAGTACTTC
CASSQVFNRQETQYF
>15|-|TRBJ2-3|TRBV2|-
TGTGCCAGCAGTCGGATGCGCGGGGGCACAGATACGCAGTATTTT
CASSRMRGGTDTQYF
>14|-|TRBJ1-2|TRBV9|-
TGTGCCAGCAGCGTGGGACAAGATGGGCATGGCTACACCTTC
CASSVGQDGHGYTF
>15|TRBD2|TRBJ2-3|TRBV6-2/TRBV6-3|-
TGTGCCAGCAGTCGGACTAGCGGGGAGACAGATACGCAGTATTTT
CASSRTSGETDTQYF
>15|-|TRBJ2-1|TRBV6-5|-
TGTGCAGCGGGAAGGGGGGGAACACTATACAATGAGCAGTTCTTC
CAAGRGGTLYNEQFF
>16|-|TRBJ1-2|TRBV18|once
TGTGCCAGCTCACCACAAGGGAGTCGGCAGGCCTATGGCTACACCTTC
CASSPQGSRQAYGYTF
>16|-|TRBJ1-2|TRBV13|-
TGTGCCAGCAGCTTGGGGGTGTCGCAGGGAGGGTATGGCTACACCTTC
CASSLGVSQGGYGYTF
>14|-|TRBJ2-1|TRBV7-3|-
TGTGCCAGCAGCCGCTACCTAGCCGCGGGTGAGCAGTTCTTC
CASSRYLAAGEQFF
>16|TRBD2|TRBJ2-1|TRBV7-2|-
TGTGCCAGCAGCTTAGTGGGCGGGGGGGCGTACAATGAGCAGTTCTTC
CASSLVGGGAYNEQFF
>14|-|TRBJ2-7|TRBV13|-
TGTGCCAGCAGCCCCAGAATGGACAGCTACGAGCAGTACTTC
CASSPRMDSYEQYF
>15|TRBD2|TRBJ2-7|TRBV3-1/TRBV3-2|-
TGTGCCAGCAGCCCTGAGGGCGGGGGGGTTTACGAGCAGTACTTC
CASSPEGGGVYEQYF
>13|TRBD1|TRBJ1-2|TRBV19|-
TGTGCCACAAGCGGAACAGGGGTCTATGGCTACACCTTC
CATSGTGVYGYTF
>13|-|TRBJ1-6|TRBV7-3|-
TGTGCCAGCAGCATGACAGAAAATTCACCCCTCCACTTT
CASSMTENSPLHF
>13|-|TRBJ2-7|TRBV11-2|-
TGTGCCAGCAGCTTAGATCTCTCCTACGAGCAGTACTTC
CASSLDLSYEQYF
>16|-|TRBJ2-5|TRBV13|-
TGTGCCAGCAGCTCCAGAATGGGGAGGAGCCAAGAGACCCAGTACTTC
CASSSRMGRSQETQYF
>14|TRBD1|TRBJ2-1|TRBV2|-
TGTGCCTCCACGAGGGGGACAGGGTTCAATGAGCAGTTCTTC
CASTRGTGFNEQFF
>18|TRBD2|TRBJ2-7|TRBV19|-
TGTGCCAGTAGTACTAGCGGGGTGTCGAGTCCGTACTCCTACGAGCAGTACTTC
CASSTSGVSSPYSYEQYF
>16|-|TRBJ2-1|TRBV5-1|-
TGCGCCAGCAGCTCAACCGGGACTCCCACCTCCAATGAGCAGTTCTTC
CASSSTGTPTSNEQFF
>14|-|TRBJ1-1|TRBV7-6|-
TGTGCCAGCAGCTCAAAAGGGGGAATCACTGAAGCTTTCTTT
CASSSKGGITEAFF
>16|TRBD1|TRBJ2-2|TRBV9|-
TGTGCCAGCAGCGAAACAGGGGGCGCTTTGAGCGGGGAGCTGTTTTTT
CASSETGGALSGELFF
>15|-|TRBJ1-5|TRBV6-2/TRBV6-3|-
TGTGCCAGCAGTTACGGCAGGGAAAGGCATCAGCCCCAGCATTTT
CASSYGRERHQPQHF
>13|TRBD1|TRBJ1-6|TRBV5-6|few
TGTGCCAGCAGGGGACAGGGCCTCTCACCCCTCCACTTT
CASRGQGLSPLHF
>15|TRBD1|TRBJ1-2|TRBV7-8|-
TGTGCCAGCAGCTTTGCACAGGGGGCGTTGGATGGCTACACCTTC
CASSFAQGALDGYTF
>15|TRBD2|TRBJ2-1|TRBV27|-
TGTGCCAGCAGCGCCGGGACTAGCGGGATCAATGAGCAGTTCTTC
CASSAGTSGINEQFF
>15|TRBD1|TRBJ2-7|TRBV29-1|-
TGCAGCGTTGATACCTTAAACAGGGGTTCCTACGAGCAGTACTTC
CSVDTLNRGSYEQYF
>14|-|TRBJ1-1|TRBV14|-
TGTGCCAGCAGGTCGGTGGGCCGGAACACTGAAGCTTTCTTT
CASRSVGRNTEAFF
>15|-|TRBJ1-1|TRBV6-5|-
TGTGCCAGCAGTTCTGCGGGGAGGGGGAACACTGAAGCTTTCTTT
CASSSAGRGNTEAFF
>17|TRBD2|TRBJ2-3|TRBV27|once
TGTGCCAGCAGTCCACACCGACTAGCGGCCCAGGGAGATACGCAGTATTTT
CASSPHRLAAQGDTQYF
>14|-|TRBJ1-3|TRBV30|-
TGTGCCTGGGACCCCGACAGTCCCGGAAACACCATATATTTT
CAWDPDSPGNTIYF
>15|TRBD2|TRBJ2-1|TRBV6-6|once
TGTGCCAGCAGTCAGTTAAGCGGGGCGATCAATGAGCAGTTCTTC
CASSQLSGAINEQFF
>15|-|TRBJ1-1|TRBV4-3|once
TGCGCCAGCAGCCAAGGTACAGCCCCGAACACTGAAGCTTTCTTT
CASSQGTAPNTEAFF
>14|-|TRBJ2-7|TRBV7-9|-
TGTGCCAGCAGCTTAGTTGACAGGTATTACGAGCAGTACTTC
CASSLVDRYYEQYF
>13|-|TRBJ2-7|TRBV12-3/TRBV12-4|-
TGTGCCAGCAGTTCCGTGAGCTCCTACGAGCAGTACTTC
CASSSVSSYEQYF
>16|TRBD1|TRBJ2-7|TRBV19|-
TGTGCCAGTAGTATGGTGGCGGGACAGGGCTCCTACGAGCAGTACTTC
CASSMVAGQGSYEQYF
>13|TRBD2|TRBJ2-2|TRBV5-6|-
TGTGCCAGCTCCCTACTAGCGGTCGGGGAGCTGTTTTTT
CASSLLAVGELFF
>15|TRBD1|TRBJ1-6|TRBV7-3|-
TGTGCCAGCAGCTTAAACAGGGGAAGTAATTCACCCCTCCACTTT
CASSLNRGSNSPLHF
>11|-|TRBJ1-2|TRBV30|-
TGTGCCTGGAGGAGGGGGGGAGGCTACACCTTC
CAWRRGGGYTF